The 29 T cell receptor beta chains in this list originate from one sample, sequenced in a study of blood T cell repertoires in COVID-19. The method was immunoSEQ multiplex PCR; TCRdb's version includes in-frame clones alone and lacks a portion of them. The sample lists 50,000 to 75,000 clones, approximately 93% occurring once. Source material: peripheral blood. The origin of the receptors is a man between 65 and 85 years old with active COVID-19.

This clone is a singleton in its sample. This rearrangement joins TRBV2 to TRBJ1-3, with 7 bases matching TRBD1. This CDR3 contains 16 residues. Looked up from germline, CDR1 is SNHLY and CDR2 is FYNNEI. V lost 5 bases to trimming and J lost 4 bases; unmatched junction nucleotides: 11. This chain's CDR3 is CASSFRNPGQGNTIYF. Written as DNA, the CDR3 is TGTGCCAGCAGTTTCCGGAATCCGGGACAGGGAAACACCATATATTTT.

The J gene is TRBJ2-5, the V gene TRBV2, with 7 bases matching TRBD2. CDR1 is SNHLY, CDR2 FYNNEI, per germline. The length of the CDR3 is 13 residues. V lost 4 bases to trimming and J lost 9 bases; unmatched junction nucleotides: 8. CDR3 loop: CASSVGGGAPQYF. CDR3 coding DNA: TGTGCCAGCAGTGTAGGCGGGGGAGCGCCCCAGTACTTC.

The chain has TRBV28 and TRBJ1-4, with 11 bases aligning to TRBD1. CDR1 is MDHEN and CDR2 is SYDVKM in the germline V gene. Germline trimming cut 3 bases from V and 8 bases from J; bases unmatched to any gene: 17. CDR3 size: 19 residues. CDR3 amino acids: CASSFRETGTGGWEEKLFF. The CDR3 DNA reads TGTGCCAGCAGTTTTAGGGAAACCGGGACAGGGGGTTGGGAGGAAAAACTGTTTTTT.

This clone has only one observation. The chain uses TRBV2 and TRBJ2-3; 11 bases match TRBD2. The V gene's germline CDR1 is SNHLY and CDR2 FYNNEI. The CDR3 covers 15 residues. V was clipped by 4 bases and J by 1 base; unmatched bases: 1. The CDR3 protein is CASSALAGGTDTQYF. The CDR3 bases are TGTGCCAGCAGTGCACTAGCGGGGGGCACAGATACGCAGTATTTT.

The chain recombines TRBV9 with TRBJ2-3; tentatively, D is TRBD2 (6 bases). The V end was cut by 4 bases, the J end by 10 bases, with 19 bases between. The CDR3 is 14 amino acids. The germline V gene has CDR1 SGDLS and CDR2 YYNGEE. The CDR3 DNA sequence: TGTGCCAGCAGCCGTGTAGTAGGGGAGGTAGCGCAGTATTTT. This translates into CASSRVVGEVAQYF.

The genes are TRBV7-8 and TRBJ2-1; 10 nucleotides line up with TRBD2. Germline V gives CDR1 SGHVS, CDR2 FQNEAQ. Losses at the gene ends were 2 bases for V and 3 bases for J; bases not matched to a gene: 7. This CDR3 contains 17 residues. CDR3 residues: CASSLTSGGAGYNEQFF. CDR3 DNA: TGTGCCAGCAGCTTAACCAGCGGGGGGGCGGGCTACAATGAGCAGTTCTTC.

This rearrangement joins TRBV19 to TRBJ2-2, with TRBD1 matching over 9 bases. The CDR3 extends over 15 amino acids. The germline CDR1 and CDR2 sequences are LNHDA and SQIVND (reference sequence). Trimming took 11 bases from V and 5 from J; bases not matched to a gene: 12. DNA for the CDR3: TGTGCCTCTAGGACAGGGGATCTTGAAACCGGGGAGCTGTTTTTT. It specifies CASRTGDLETGELFF.

The count of this clone is one. V usage is TRBV20-1 and J usage is TRBJ2-2; D remains ambiguous. The CDR3 runs to 11 residues. Germline V gene lookup returns CDR1 DFQATT and CDR2 SNEGSKA (reference sequence). The V end was cut by 7 bases, the J end by 6 bases, with 9 bases between. The DNA for the CDR3 is TGCAGTGTCTCTGGAGCCGGGGAGCTGTTTTTT. This gives the protein CSVSGAGELFF.

J is TRBJ2-3 and V is TRBV24-1; perhaps TRBD2 as D (5 bases). The V end was cut by 4 bases, the J end by 3 bases, with 10 bases between. CDR3 length: 14 amino acids. Germline CDR1 is KGHDR and CDR2 is SFDVKD. The CDR3 region has the DNA TGTGCCACCAGTGAAGCCGGGATGACAGATACGCAGTATTTT. This translates into CATSEAGMTDTQYF.

This chain uses TRBV6-5 with TRBJ1-2, with a possible D match to TRBD1 (6 bases). The CDR3 has 15 amino acids. Trimming pared 6 bases from V and 5 bases from J, leaving 19 bases between. The germline CDR1 and CDR2 sequences are MNHEY and SVGAGI. CDR3 sequence reads: CASRVRGPGAYGYTF. CDR3 sequence (DNA): TGTGCCAGCAGAGTGCGGGGGCCAGGGGCTTATGGCTACACCTTC.

The chain joins TRBV24-1 to TRBJ2-7; D perhaps matches TRBD1 (6 bases). The CDR3 length is 14 residues. Germline values: CDR1 KGHDR, CDR2 SFDVKD. V was trimmed by 4 bases and J by 3 bases, leaving 12 bases between them. Written as DNA, the CDR3 is TGTGCCACCAGTGACGGGGACAAGTACTACGAGCAGTACTTC. It specifies CATSDGDKYYEQYF.

This chain connects TRBV11-2 to TRBJ2-2, with unresolved D. The CDR3 covers 13 residues. Germline-derived CDR1 and CDR2 are SGHAT and FQNNGV. V dropped 3 bases and J dropped 1 base, with 3 bases sitting between them. The CDR3 DNA is TGTGCCAGCAGCTTCAAGAACACCGGGGAGCTGTTTTTT. Translation gives CASSFKNTGELFF.

DNA for the CDR3: TGTGCCAGCAGTGAATCCCGGACAGGGGGTTTGCTTGAGCAGTACTTC. Translating it yields CASSESRTGGLLEQYF. The chain uses TRBV2 and TRBJ2-7; 10 bases agree with TRBD1. Per the germline V gene, CDR1 is SNHLY and CDR2 is FYNNEI. V dropped 2 bases and J dropped 7; count of bases not matched to a gene: 11. This CDR3 contains 16 residues.

The rearrangement joins TRBV13 to TRBJ2-3; D may be TRBD2 (6 bases). CDR1 and CDR2 from the germline V gene are PRHDT and FYEKMQ (reference sequence). The ends were cut back, 5 bases at V and 3 bases at J, with 18 bases in the middle. The CDR3 is made up of 16 amino acids. As DNA, the CDR3 is TGTGCCAGCAGCCTCCGGGACTCCCCTCTTACAGATACGCAGTATTTT. Translating it yields CASSLRDSPLTDTQYF.

V is TRBV19 and J is TRBJ2-5; TRBD2 might be the D (5 bases). Between the trimmed V and J ends, which lost 3 bases and 1 base, there was a span of 9 bases. The V gene's germline CDR1 is LNHDA and CDR2 SQIVND (reference sequence). The CDR3 has 14 amino acids. CDR3 DNA: TGTGCCAGTAGTATTAGCGCTTCCCAAGAGACCCAGTACTTC. This encodes CASSISASQETQYF.

J is TRBJ2-7 and V is TRBV6-6; D is perhaps TRBD1 (6 bases). There are 12 residues in the CDR3. The V gene lost 5 bases and the J gene lost 5 bases, with 10 bases spanning the gap. Germline V CDR1 and CDR2: MNHNY, SVGAGI (reference sequence). CDR3 DNA sequence: TGTGCCAGCAGTGCAGGGGTGAACGAGCAGTACTTC. Translated, it gives CASSAGVNEQYF.

The chain carries TRBV5-4 and TRBJ2-2, with 7 bases identical to TRBD2. The CDR3 sequence is 18 residues long. Unmatched junction bases numbered 12, after V lost 2 bases and J lost 2 bases. Germline loops: CDR1 SGHNT, CDR2 YYREEE (reference sequence). CDR3 amino acids: CASSFPRGAGDNTGELFF. CDR3 nucleotide sequence: TGTGCCAGCAGCTTCCCCCGTGGGGCGGGGGACAACACCGGGGAGCTGTTTTTT.

This sequence joins TRBV5-4 and TRBJ2-7, with TRBD2 matching over 9 bases. J gave up 2 bases and V 0 bases, and 3 bases lay outside the gene matches. In germline, CDR1 is SGHNT, CDR2 YYREEE (reference sequence). The length of the CDR3 is 15 residues. The CDR3 DNA follows: TGTGCCAGCAGCTTGGTGGGCGGGGGGGCCTACGAGCAGTACTTC. This translates into CASSLVGGGAYEQYF.

The chain uses TRBV6-6 and TRBJ1-2, with D unclear. Trimming pared 1 base from V and 1 base from J, leaving 7 bases between. The germline CDR1 and CDR2 sequences are MNHNY and SVGAGI (reference sequence). This CDR3 contains 14 residues. CDR3 in amino acids: CASSYFGDNYGYTF. Written as DNA, the CDR3 is TGTGCCAGCAGTTACTTCGGGGATAACTATGGCTACACCTTC.

This clone came up once. The rearrangement links TRBV18 to TRBJ1-1; possible D gene TRBD1, 5 bases. V lost 5 bases and J lost 1, with 8 bases in between. Per the germline V gene, CDR1 is KGHSH and CDR2 is LQKENI. The CDR3 is made up of 13 amino acids. The CDR3 DNA sequence: TGTGCCAGCTCAACTACAGGGAACACTGAAGCTTTCTTT. Protein product: CASSTTGNTEAFF.

The CDR3 reads CATSDRTGGPDNEQFF. Written as DNA, the CDR3 is TGTGCCACCAGTGATCGGACAGGGGGGCCGGACAATGAGCAGTTCTTC. The gene calls are TRBV24-1 and TRBJ2-1; 10 bases fit TRBD1. V lost 3 bases, J lost 5 bases, and 6 bases stayed unmatched. The CDR3 runs 16 residues. CDR1 is KGHDR, CDR2 SFDVKD, per germline.

This rearrangement joins TRBV9 to TRBJ2-7, with a tentative D call TRBD1 (6 bases). The CDR3 runs to 14 residues. The germline V gene encodes CDR1 SGDLS and CDR2 YYNGEE. V shed 0 bases and J shed 7 bases, with 14 bases lying between them. This chain's CDR3 is CASSVAPRTVEQYF. Written as DNA, the CDR3 is TGTGCCAGCAGCGTAGCCCCGAGGACAGTTGAGCAGTACTTC.

This clone was counted only a few times. This chain links TRBV7-8 with TRBJ1-5; no reliable D call. CDR1 SGHVS and CDR2 FQNEAQ come from the germline V gene. There are 13 residues in the CDR3. The V gene lost 7 bases and the J gene lost 0 bases, with 7 bases spanning the gap. The CDR3 nucleotides are TGTGCCAGCACCCTTTATAGCAATCAGCCCCAGCATTTT. Its protein product is CASTLYSNQPQHF.

This clone appeared a single time. The gene calls are TRBV2 and TRBJ2-1, with 8 bases that match TRBD1. CDR3 length equals 18 residues. Trimming removed 5 bases from V and 0 bases from J; junction bases left unmatched: 12. The V gene's germline CDR1 is SNHLY and CDR2 FYNNEI. The CDR3: CASSYAIGDRLSYNEQFF. In DNA form, the CDR3 reads TGTGCCAGCAGTTATGCGATAGGGGACAGGCTCTCCTACAATGAGCAGTTCTTC.

V gene TRBV6-1 combines with J gene TRBJ2-4, with 10 bases lining up with TRBD1. Germline V gene data show CDR1 as MNHNS and CDR2 as SASEGT. The CDR3 is made up of 14 amino acids. Unmatched junction bases numbered 2, after V lost 3 bases and J lost 6 bases. The CDR3 sequence: CASSETGGRNIQYF. CDR3 sequence (DNA): TGTGCCAGCAGTGAGACAGGGGGCCGAAACATTCAGTACTTC.

The chain is built from TRBV27 and TRBJ2-7; TRBD1 agrees at 7 bases. Germline CDR1 is MNHEY and CDR2 is SMNVEV (reference sequence). V gave up 8 bases and J gave up 3 bases; unmatched junction bases: 16. The CDR3 length is 16 residues. The CDR3 region is CASPRDSKVDGYEQYF. The CDR3 DNA follows: TGTGCCAGCCCCCGGGACAGCAAAGTAGACGGCTACGAGCAGTACTTC.

This clone was observed a single time. The V gene is TRBV9, the J gene TRBJ1-1; TRBD1 matches at 7 bases. The CDR3 length is 13 residues. The trim removed 6 bases at V and 9 bases at J, leaving 11 bases unmatched. From germline, CDR1 is SGDLS and CDR2 YYNGEE. The CDR3 region is CASNYSPGQKAFF. The CDR3 bases are TGTGCCAGCAACTACTCCCCGGGACAGAAAGCTTTCTTT. The complete variable domain, with remaining parts taken from reference TRBV9 and TRBJ1-1, reads DSGVTQTPKHLITATGQRVTLRCSPRSGDLSVYWYQQSLDQGLQFLIQYYNGEERAKGNILERFSAQQFPDLHSELNLSSLELGDSALYFCASNYSPGQKAFFGQGTRLTVV.

V gene TRBV3-1 (or the pseudogene TRBV3-2) combines with J gene TRBJ2-5, with D possibly TRBD1 on 7 matching bases. Germline-derived CDR1 and CDR2 are LGHDT and YNNKEL (reference sequence). This CDR3 is built from 15 residues. The germline V and J ends were trimmed by 1 base and 2 bases, with 11 bases remaining between them. CDR3 sequence: CASSQGRGDQETQYF. As DNA, the CDR3 is TGTGCCAGCAGCCAAGGCAGGGGGGATCAAGAGACCCAGTACTTC.

This chain links TRBV18 with TRBJ1-2; unclear D gene. Between the trimmed V and J ends, which lost 3 bases and 4 bases, there was a span of 9 bases. CDR3 length: 13 residues. CDR1 KGHSH and CDR2 LQKENI come from the germline V gene. CDR3: CASSPRLVYGYTF. The CDR3 region has the DNA TGTGCCAGCTCACCCAGACTCGTCTATGGCTACACCTTC.